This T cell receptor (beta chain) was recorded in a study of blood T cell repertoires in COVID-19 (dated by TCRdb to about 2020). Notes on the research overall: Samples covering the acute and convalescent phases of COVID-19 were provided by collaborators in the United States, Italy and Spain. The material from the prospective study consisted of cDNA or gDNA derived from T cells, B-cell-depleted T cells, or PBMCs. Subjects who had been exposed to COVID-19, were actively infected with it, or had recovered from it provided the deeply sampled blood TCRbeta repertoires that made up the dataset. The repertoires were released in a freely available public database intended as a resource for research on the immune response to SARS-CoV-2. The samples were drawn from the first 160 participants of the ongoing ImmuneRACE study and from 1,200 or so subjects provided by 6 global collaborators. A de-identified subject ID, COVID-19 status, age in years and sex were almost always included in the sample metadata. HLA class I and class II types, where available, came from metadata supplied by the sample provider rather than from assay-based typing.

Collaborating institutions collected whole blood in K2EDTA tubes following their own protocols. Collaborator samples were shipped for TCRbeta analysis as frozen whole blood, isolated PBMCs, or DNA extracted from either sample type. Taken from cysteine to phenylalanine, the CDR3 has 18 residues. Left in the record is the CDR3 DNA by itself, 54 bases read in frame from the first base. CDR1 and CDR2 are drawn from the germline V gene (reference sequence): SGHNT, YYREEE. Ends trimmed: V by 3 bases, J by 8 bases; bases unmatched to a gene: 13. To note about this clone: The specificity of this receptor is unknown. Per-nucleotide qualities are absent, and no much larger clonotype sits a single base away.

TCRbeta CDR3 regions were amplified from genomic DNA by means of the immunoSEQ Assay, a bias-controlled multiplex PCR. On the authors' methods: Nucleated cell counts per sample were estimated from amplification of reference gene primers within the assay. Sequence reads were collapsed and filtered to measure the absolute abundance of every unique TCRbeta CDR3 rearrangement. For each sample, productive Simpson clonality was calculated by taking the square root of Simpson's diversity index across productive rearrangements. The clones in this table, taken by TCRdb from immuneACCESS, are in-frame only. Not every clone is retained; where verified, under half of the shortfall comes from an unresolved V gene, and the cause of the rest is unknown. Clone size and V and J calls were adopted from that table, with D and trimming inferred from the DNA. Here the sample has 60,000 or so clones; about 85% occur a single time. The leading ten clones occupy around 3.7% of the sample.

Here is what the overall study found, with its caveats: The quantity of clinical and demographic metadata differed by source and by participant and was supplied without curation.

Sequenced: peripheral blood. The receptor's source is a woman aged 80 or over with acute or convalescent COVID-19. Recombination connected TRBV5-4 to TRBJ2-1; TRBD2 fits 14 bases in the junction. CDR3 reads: CASSSSIGLAGGRDEQFF. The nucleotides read TGTGCCAGCAGCTCCTCAATAGGACTAGCGGGGGGCCGGGATGAGCAGTTCTTC.